Following are 21 T cell receptor beta chains from one sample sequenced in a study of OX40 agonist ivuxolimab in advanced cancers. Using immunoSEQ multiplex PCR, the repertoire was profiled, and TCRdb retains in-frame clones only, with some absent. The sample consists of more than 75,000 clones, around 85% of them appearing once. Sample: CD4+ or CD8+ T cells sorted from blood, taken in a trial of the OX40 agonist ivuxolimab. The source of these receptors is an adult with an advanced solid tumor such as melanoma, head and neck, liver or kidney cancer.

V and J are TRBV4-1 and TRBJ2-3; 8 nucleotides match TRBD2. V gave up 0 bases and J gave up 0 bases; unmatched junction bases: 2. In germline, CDR1 is MGHRA, CDR2 YSYEKL. This CDR3 has 16 residues. The CDR3 is CASSQDPSGSTDTQYF. The CDR3 DNA reads as TGCGCCAGCAGCCAAGACCCTAGCGGGAGCACAGATACGCAGTATTTT.

This chain connects TRBV6-5 to TRBJ2-1, with 7 bases aligning to TRBD1. The CDR3 covers 13 residues. Per germline, CDR1 MNHEY and CDR2 SVGAGI. V lost 5 bases and J lost 9; bases outside the gene matches: 7. The CDR3 region has the DNA TGTGCCAGCAGTACAGGGGTCTGGGGTGAGCAGTTCTTC. Its translation is CASSTGVWGEQFF.

This chain links TRBV11-2 with TRBJ2-1, with D tentatively TRBD1 (6 bases). The length of the CDR3 is 14 residues. The ends were cut back, 1 base at V and 2 bases at J, with 6 bases in the middle. The germline V gene has CDR1 SGHAT and CDR2 FQNNGV. DNA of the CDR3: TGTGCCAGCAGCTTAGGGACAGCCTACAATGAGCAGTTCTTC. It codes for CASSLGTAYNEQFF.

The J gene is TRBJ2-3, the V gene TRBV19; tentative D call: TRBD1 (6 bases). The CDR3 runs to 18 residues. Between the trimmed V and J ends, which lost 4 bases and 2 bases, there was a span of 22 bases. The germline gives CDR1 LNHDA, CDR2 SQIVND (reference sequence). This chain's CDR3 is CASSTRTTGYDTTDTQYF. For the CDR3, the DNA is TGTGCCAGTAGTACACGAACGACAGGCTACGACACCACAGATACGCAGTATTTT. The entire variable domain, with the rest obtained from reference TRBV19 and TRBJ2-3, is as follows: DGGITQSPKYLFRKEGQNVTLSCEQNLNHDAMYWYRQDPGQGLRLIYYSQIVNDFQKGDIAEGYSVSREKKESFPLTVTSAQKNPTAFYLCASSTRTTGYDTTDTQYFGPGTRLTVL.

The V call is TRBV7-9, the J call TRBJ1-4, with 8 bases fitting TRBD1. The CDR3 has 16 amino acids. With V trimmed by 5 bases and J by 1 base, 6 bases remained unmatched. Germline-derived CDR1 and CDR2 are SEHNR and FQNEAQ (reference sequence). For the CDR3, the DNA is TGTGCCAGCAGCGCACCTGGGACAGGAACTAATGAAAAACTGTTTTTT. This translates into CASSAPGTGTNEKLFF.

The chain uses TRBV7-9 and TRBJ1-2; D ambiguous. The CDR3 has 11 amino acids. The germline V gene encodes CDR1 SEHNR and CDR2 FQNEAQ (reference sequence). Trimming pared 5 bases from V and 6 bases from J, leaving 7 bases between. The DNA for the CDR3 is TGTGCCAGCAGCCCACTCGATGGCTACACCTTC. It codes for CASSPLDGYTF.

V and J are TRBV19 and TRBJ1-1, with D possibly TRBD1 on 5 matching bases. The germline V gene has CDR1 LNHDA and CDR2 SQIVND (reference sequence). V lost 5 bases and J lost 7, with 14 bases in between. This CDR3 has 13 amino acids. CDR3 DNA sequence: TGTGCCAGTAGTTTAAGACAGTCGATTGAAGCTTTCTTT. Translation: CASSLRQSIEAFF.

The rearrangement joins TRBV6-5 to TRBJ2-3; D gene unclear. V shed 7 bases and J shed 6 bases, with 8 bases lying between them. CDR3 length: 11 residues. Germline CDR1 is MNHEY and CDR2 is SVGAGI. The CDR3 bases are TGTGCCAGCAAAAATAGGGATACGCAGTATTTT. Protein sequence: CASKNRDTQYF.

This clone occurred once. The V gene is TRBV5-5, the J gene TRBJ1-5, with 11 bases that match TRBD1. Germline CDR1 SGHKS, CDR2 YYEKEE (reference sequence). Trimming cost V 4 bases and J 9 bases; bases outside gene matches: 6. This CDR3 region has 14 residues. CDR3 region: CASSLGTGGRPQHF. The CDR3 DNA follows: TGTGCCAGCAGCCTCGGGACAGGGGGTCGGCCCCAGCATTTT. Supplemented by reference TRBV5-5 and TRBJ1-5, the full variable domain reads DAGVTQSPTHLIKTRGQQVTLRCSPISGHKSVSWYQQVLGQGPQFIFQYYEKEERGRGNFPDRFSARQFPNYSSELNVNALLLGDSALYLCASSLGTGGRPQHFGDGTRLSIL.

The CDR3: CASSSEGYPPYGYTF. DNA for the CDR3: TGCGCCAGCAGCTCTGAAGGTTACCCACCTTATGGCTACACCTTC. This chain connects TRBV5-1 to TRBJ1-2, with D uncertain. This CDR3 has 15 amino acids. CDR1 and CDR2 (germline): SGHRS, YFSETQ. V lost 3 bases to trimming and J lost 5 bases, with 17 bases between them.

The chain uses TRBV5-6 and TRBJ1-2; D possibly corresponds to TRBD1 (6 bases). CDR1 is SGHDT, CDR2 YYEEEE, per germline. The CDR3 consists of 13 residues. The ends were cut back, 2 bases at V and 3 bases at J, with 8 bases in the middle. The CDR3 nucleotides read TGTGCCAGCAGCTTCCAGGGGTACTATGGCTACACCTTC. This sequence encodes CASSFQGYYGYTF.

The J gene is TRBJ1-1, the V gene TRBV4-2, with D possibly being TRBD1 (5 bases). CDR3 length: 15 residues. With 0 bases removed from V and 10 bases from J, the gap between germline ends came to 18 bases. CDR1 is LGHNA and CDR2 is YNFKEQ in the germline V gene. The CDR3 DNA reads TGTGCCAGCAGCCAAGAGGGTCGGGGCTCACCGGGAGCTTTCTTT. Translation: CASSQEGRGSPGAFF.

In this sample, this clone is medium-sized (0.01 to 0.1%). Distinct nucleotide sequences in the sample also encode this CDR3. V and J are TRBV18 and TRBJ2-7, with TRBD1 identical over 7 bases. J gave up 2 bases and V 5 bases, and 6 bases lay outside the gene matches. The CDR3 contains 14 residues. Germline CDR1 reads KGHSH; CDR2 reads LQKENI. CDR3 in DNA: TGTGCCAGCTCAAGGGAAGGACAGGCCTACGAGCAGTACTTC. This translates into CASSREGQAYEQYF.

A note on this clone: The same CDR3 also results from other DNA sequences found in this sample. Here the CDR3 reads CASSPGMNTEAFF. The DNA of the CDR3 is TGTGCCAGCAGCCCCGGGATGAACACTGAAGCTTTCTTT. The chain links TRBV11-2 to TRBJ1-1; no firm D call. V shed 5 bases and J shed 0 bases, with 7 bases lying between them. Germline V CDR1 and CDR2: SGHAT, FQNNGV. The CDR3 spans 13 residues. Full variable domain (missing parts from reference TRBV11-2 and TRBJ1-1): EAGVAQSPRYKIIEKRQSVAFWCNPISGHATLYWYQQILGQGPKLLIQFQNNGVVDDSQLPKDRFSAERLKGVDSTLKIQPAKLEDSAVYLCASSPGMNTEAFFGQGTRLTVV.

The J gene is TRBJ2-1, the V gene TRBV9; no definite D call. V was clipped by 0 bases and J by 1 base, with 8 bases between them. This CDR3 spans 15 amino acids. Per the germline V gene, CDR1 is SGDLS and CDR2 is YYNGEE. The CDR3 spells CASSVEQFSYNEQFF. CDR3 bases: TGTGCCAGCAGCGTAGAACAGTTTTCCTACAATGAGCAGTTCTTC.

The chain combines TRBV6-5 with TRBJ2-3; TRBD2 aligns across 13 bases. V shed 6 bases, J shed 4 bases, and the junction held 1 base outside the gene matches. This CDR3 contains 14 residues. CDR1 MNHEY and CDR2 SVGAGI come from the germline V gene. The CDR3 sequence is CASRTSGGSDTQYF. The CDR3, as DNA: TGTGCCAGCAGGACTAGCGGGGGGTCAGATACGCAGTATTTT.

The CDR3 protein is CASSLVNEQFF. CDR3 in DNA: TGTGCCAGCAGCTTAGTTAATGAGCAGTTCTTC. The gene calls are TRBV7-9 and TRBJ2-1, with D unresolved. Trimming took off 1 base at V and 7 bases at J, with 2 bases between the two ends. CDR1 SEHNR and CDR2 FQNEAQ come from the germline V gene (reference sequence). This CDR3 has 11 residues.

The chain has TRBV7-3 and TRBJ2-2, with D unclear. Germline loops: CDR1 SGHTA, CDR2 FQGTGA. CDR3 length equals 13 residues. With 5 bases removed from V and 8 bases from J, the gap between germline ends came to 12 bases. The CDR3 spells CASSPTGQGELFF. Written as DNA, the CDR3 is TGTGCCAGCAGCCCGACCGGGCAGGGGGAGCTGTTTTTT.

The chain links TRBV6-5 to TRBJ2-3, with 7 bases lining up with TRBD2. Per germline, CDR1 MNHEY and CDR2 SVGAGI. This CDR3 region has 16 residues. After removal of 4 bases from V and 8 bases from J, the junction contained 15 bases not matched to a gene. CDR3 sequence reads: CASSSGTTDRWSTQYF. DNA for the CDR3: TGTGCCAGCAGTTCCGGGACTACAGACCGGTGGAGTACGCAGTATTTT.

V usage is TRBV5-1 and J usage is TRBJ2-3, with 10 bases identical to TRBD1. The CDR3 contains 15 residues. V was pared by 5 bases and J by 6 bases, with 9 bases of the junction left unmatched. Germline-derived CDR1 and CDR2 are SGHRS and YFSETQ. CDR3 nucleotides: TGCGCCAGCAGTCGGACAGGGGGAATTGGGGATACGCAGTATTTT. Translated, it gives CASSRTGGIGDTQYF.

This rearrangement joins TRBV21-1 to TRBJ2-5; the D call in the table, TRBD2, was not verified against the DNA. TRBV21-1 is a documented pseudogene. The length of the CDR3 is 19 residues. The CDR3 DNA reads as TGTGCCAGCAACCCTCGAGGGCCTAGCGGGACTGAGTACCAAGAGACCCAGTACTTC. As protein: CASNPRGPSGTEYQETQYF.